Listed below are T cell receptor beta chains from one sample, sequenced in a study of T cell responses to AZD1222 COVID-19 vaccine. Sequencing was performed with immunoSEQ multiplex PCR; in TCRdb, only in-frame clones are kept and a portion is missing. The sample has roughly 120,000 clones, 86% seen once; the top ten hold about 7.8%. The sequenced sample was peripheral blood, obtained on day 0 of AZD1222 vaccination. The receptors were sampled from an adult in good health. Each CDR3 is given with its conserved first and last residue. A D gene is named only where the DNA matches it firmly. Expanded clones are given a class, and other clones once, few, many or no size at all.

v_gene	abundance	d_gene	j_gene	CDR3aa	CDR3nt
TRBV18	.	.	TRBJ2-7	CASSPPAGVYEQYF	TGTGCCAGCTCACCACCGGCAGGGGTCTACGAGCAGTACTTC
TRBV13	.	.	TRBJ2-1	CASSSRVLSYNEQFF	TGTGCCAGCAGCTCCCGGGTTCTCTCCTACAATGAGCAGTTCTTC
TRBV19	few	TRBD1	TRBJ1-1	CASSIELGQGTEAFF	TGTGCCAGTAGTATAGAGTTGGGACAGGGGACTGAAGCTTTCTTT
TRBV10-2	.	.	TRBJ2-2	CASSETTGTDGTGELFF	TGCGCCAGCAGTGAGACGACAGGCACCGATGGGACCGGGGAGCTGTTTTTT
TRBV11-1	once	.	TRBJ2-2	CASSPQGRNTGELFF	TGTGCCAGCAGCCCGCAGGGCCGGAACACCGGGGAGCTGTTTTTT
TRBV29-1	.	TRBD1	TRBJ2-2	CSSTGASVTGELFF	TGCAGCTCGACAGGGGCTTCAGTAACGGGGGAGCTGTTTTTT
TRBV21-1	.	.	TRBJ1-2	CASSKEIGGQAFYGYTF	TGTGCCAGCAGCAAAGAAATTGGGGGACAAGCATTCTATGGCTACACCTTC
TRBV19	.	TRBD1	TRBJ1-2	CASSFGQGAYGYTF	TGTGCCAGTAGTTTCGGACAGGGGGCTTATGGCTACACCTTC
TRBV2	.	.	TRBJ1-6	CASSVGSSYNSPLHF	TGTGCCAGCAGTGTGGGTTCCTCCTATAATTCACCCCTCCACTTT
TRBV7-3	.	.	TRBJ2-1	CASSPTRGNEQFF	TGTGCCAGCAGCCCAACTAGGGGCAATGAGCAGTTCTTC
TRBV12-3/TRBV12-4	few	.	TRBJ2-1	CASSLLEGYEQFF	TGTGCCAGCAGTTTATTAGAGGGATATGAGCAGTTCTTC
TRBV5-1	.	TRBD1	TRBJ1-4	CASSSIRGQGTNEKLFF	TGCGCCAGCAGTTCCATACGGGGACAGGGGACTAATGAAAAACTGTTTTTT
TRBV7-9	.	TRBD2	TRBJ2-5	CASTLLAGERETQYF	TGTGCCAGCACCCTACTAGCGGGAGAGCGGGAGACCCAGTACTTC
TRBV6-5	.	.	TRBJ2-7	CASIKRTGEKGEQYF	TGTGCCAGCATTAAACGAACAGGAGAGAAGGGCGAGCAGTACTTC
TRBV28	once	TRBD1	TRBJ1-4	CASSNTGTGLRKLFF	TGTGCCAGCAGTAATACCGGGACAGGGCTTCGAAAACTGTTTTTT
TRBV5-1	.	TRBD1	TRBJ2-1	CASSYTGASYNEQFF	TGCGCCAGCAGCTACACAGGGGCCTCCTACAATGAGCAGTTCTTC
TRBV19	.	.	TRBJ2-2	CASRPPGSTGELFF	TGTGCCAGTAGGCCCCCAGGCAGCACCGGGGAGCTGTTTTTT
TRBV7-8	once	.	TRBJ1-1	CASSPSTAGYTTFF	TGTGCCAGCAGCCCATCAACCGCAGGGTACACGACTTTCTTT